Below, 12 T cell receptor beta chains from the same sample are listed, as sequenced in a study of blood T cell repertoires in COVID-19. Profiled with immunoSEQ multiplex PCR; TCRdb holds only in-frame clones, not every one. The data contain more than 110,000 clones, about four fifths of them singletons. The material sequenced was PBMCs or T cells enriched from blood (not recorded which). The source is a woman between 18 and 30 years old who had been exposed to COVID-19.

V is TRBV7-2 and J is TRBJ1-4; D is possibly TRBD1 (6 bases). CDR3 size: 15 residues. V was shortened by 2 bases and J by 5 bases, with 12 bases between the two germline ends. Germline V gene data show CDR1 as SGHTA and CDR2 as FQGNSA. CDR3 nucleotides: TGTGCCAGCAGCTTACAGGGGCTAACAAATGAAAAACTGTTTTTT. The encoded protein is CASSLQGLTNEKLFF.

The J gene is TRBJ1-2, the V gene TRBV19; 7 nucleotides match TRBD1. Trimming at V came to 5 bases and at J to 2 bases, leaving 5 bases not matched to a gene. This CDR3 is 14 amino acids long. The germline CDR1 and CDR2 sequences are LNHDA and SQIVND (reference sequence). CDR3 protein: CASSPRTGNYGYTF. CDR3 bases: TGTGCCAGTAGTCCCCGGACAGGCAACTATGGCTACACCTTC.

This rearrangement joins TRBV13 to TRBJ2-1; perhaps TRBD2 as D (5 bases). Per germline, CDR1 PRHDT and CDR2 FYEKMQ (reference sequence). The CDR3 is 15 residues long. V was clipped by 2 bases and J by 4 bases, with 12 bases between them. CDR3 amino acids: CASSLRGSPYNEQFF. Written as DNA, the CDR3 is TGTGCCAGCAGCTTAAGAGGGAGTCCGTACAATGAGCAGTTCTTC.

This chain uses TRBV27 with TRBJ2-1, with 11 bases that match TRBD1. This CDR3 has 15 amino acids. The germline CDR1 and CDR2 sequences are MNHEY and SMNVEV (reference sequence). Trimming at V came to 7 bases and at J to 7 bases, leaving 9 bases not matched to a gene. The CDR3 here is CASINTGQGANEQFF. The CDR3 DNA is TGTGCCAGCATTAATACAGGACAGGGGGCTAATGAGCAGTTCTTC.

V is TRBV6-5 and J is TRBJ1-1, with D perhaps matching TRBD1 (6 bases). CDR3 length: 13 residues. Trimming took off 6 bases at V and 5 bases at J, with 13 bases between the two ends. CDR1 and CDR2 from the germline V gene are MNHEY and SVGAGI. As DNA, the CDR3 is TGTGCCAGCAGAAGGGGGTTTGGAACTGAAGCTTTCTTT. Its protein product is CASRRGFGTEAFF.

The gene calls are TRBV7-3 and TRBJ2-1; the match to TRBD1 covers 9 bases. CDR1 and CDR2 (germline): SGHTA, FQGTGA. CDR3 length: 17 residues. V trimming: 1 base; J trimming: 2 bases; junction bases outside the gene matches: 6. In DNA, the CDR3 is TGTGCCAGCAGCTTAATGTCTAGGGACAGGGCCTACAATGAGCAGTTCTTC. Translation gives CASSLMSRDRAYNEQFF.

This clone was observed a single time. This chain joins TRBV19 and TRBJ2-1; TRBD2 matches at 8 bases. Germline values: CDR1 LNHDA, CDR2 SQIVND (reference sequence). The J segment lost 7 bases and the V segment lost 3 bases, leaving 5 bases of the junction unmatched. The length of the CDR3 is 14 residues. This CDR3 reads CASSIGGRSNEQFF. As DNA, the CDR3 is TGTGCCAGTAGTATTGGCGGGAGGTCTAATGAGCAGTTCTTC. The complete variable domain, with remaining parts taken from reference TRBV19 and TRBJ2-1, reads DGGITQSPKYLFRKEGQNVTLSCEQNLNHDAMYWYRQDPGQGLRLIYYSQIVNDFQKGDIAEGYSVSREKKESFPLTVTSAQKNPTAFYLCASSIGGRSNEQFFGPGTRLTVL.

The chain carries TRBV6-5 and TRBJ2-1; the match to TRBD2 covers 10 bases. CDR1 MNHEY and CDR2 SVGAGI come from the germline V gene. The ends lost 5 bases at V and 4 bases at J; junction bases unmatched: 5. The length of the CDR3 is 15 residues. This chain's CDR3 is CASSRTSGEYNEQFF. The CDR3, as DNA: TGTGCCAGCAGTCGAACTAGCGGGGAATACAATGAGCAGTTCTTC.

This chain joins TRBV2 and TRBJ2-7; D might be TRBD2 (6 bases). The CDR3 length is 15 residues. Trimming cost V 1 base and J 4 bases, with 14 bases left between them. Germline CDR1 is SNHLY and CDR2 is FYNNEI. The CDR3 region is CASSEVPGEGYEQYF. For the CDR3, the DNA is TGTGCCAGCAGTGAAGTGCCGGGAGAGGGGTACGAGCAGTACTTC.

This clone has only one observation. V gene TRBV11-3 combines with J gene TRBJ2-7, with a possible D match to TRBD2 (6 bases). Germline V gene sequence: CDR1 SGHNT, CDR2 YENEEA. Trimming left V 0 bases short and J 5 bases short, with 8 bases between. The CDR3 has 13 amino acids. CDR3 bases: TGTGCCAGCAGCTTAGAAGCTAGCGACGAGCAGTACTTC. Amino acids: CASSLEASDEQYF.

The J gene is TRBJ1-5, the V gene TRBV5-1; a weak D match, TRBD1 (5 bases). V lost 4 bases and J 0 bases, leaving 11 bases between the germline ends. The CDR3 is 15 residues long. CDR1 and CDR2 (germline): SGHRS, YFSETQ. The DNA for the CDR3 is TGCGCCAGCAGCCCCGGACATAATAGCAATCAGCCCCAGCATTTT. Translation: CASSPGHNSNQPQHF.

This chain uses TRBV4-3 with TRBJ2-3; 10 nucleotides agree with TRBD2. The CDR3 covers 20 residues. V was clipped by 0 bases and J by 3 bases; unmatched bases: 15. Germline CDR1 LGHNA, CDR2 YSLEER. The CDR3 loop is CASSQDYGSGRAVGTDTQYF. The DNA of the CDR3 is TGCGCCAGCAGCCAAGACTACGGGAGCGGGAGGGCCGTGGGGACAGATACGCAGTATTTT.